Following are 30 T cell receptor beta chains from one sample sequenced in a study of early stage breast cancer tumors (dated by TCRdb to 2016 to 2017). The library relied on the immunoSEQ multiplex PCR assay. TCRdb stores this immuneACCESS table with in-frame sequences only. Part of the clones is absent; in the studies checked, under half of the shortfall reflects unresolved V genes, and no reason is known for the rest. In all, the sample holds tens of thousands of clones, and 78% of those were seen once. The ten largest account for 3% to 4% of the sample. The source material was blood. All receptors come from a person aged 40-50 years with breast cancer.

This clone was found a few times. This chain connects TRBV6-6 to TRBJ2-7; D remains unclear. Deletions cut 6 bases from V and 0 bases from J, with 6 bases between. Germline V lookup: CDR1 MNHNY, CDR2 SVGAGI (reference sequence). The CDR3 consists of 12 residues. In nucleotides, the CDR3 is TGTGCCAGCAGGGGCAACTCCTACGAGCAGTACTTC. Residues: CASRGNSYEQYF.

The V call is TRBV6-1, the J call TRBJ2-7; 12 nucleotides line up with TRBD2. Trimming took 2 bases from V and 7 from J; bases not matched to a gene: 6. The CDR3 loop spans 15 amino acids. Germline V gene lookup returns CDR1 MNHNS and CDR2 SASEGT. The chain's CDR3 is CASSELAGGPREQYF. CDR3 in DNA: TGTGCCAGCAGTGAACTAGCGGGGGGGCCCCGGGAGCAGTACTTC.

The V call is TRBV6-5, the J call TRBJ2-7, with no clear D. V lost 5 bases and J lost 5, with 13 bases in between. The length of the CDR3 is 13 residues. Germline V CDR1 and CDR2: MNHEY, SVGAGI. CDR3 coding DNA: TGTGCCAGCAGTCCCCAGACAAGCAACGAGCAGTACTTC. Translating it yields CASSPQTSNEQYF.

The V call is TRBV19, the J call TRBJ2-1; D tentatively reads TRBD1 or TRBD2 (5 bases each). The germline gives CDR1 LNHDA, CDR2 SQIVND (reference sequence). There are 16 residues in the CDR3. Trimming shortened V by 0 bases and J by 8 bases, and 17 bases separated the two germline ends. CDR3 coding DNA: TGTGCCAGTAGTATAGACCCGGGACGGCCGAGGGATGAGCAGTTCTTC. It codes for CASSIDPGRPRDEQFF.

The J gene is TRBJ2-2, the V gene TRBV4-1; 10 bases match TRBD2. The CDR3 consists of 17 residues. V shed 2 bases, J shed 4 bases, and the junction held 7 bases outside the gene matches. CDR1 and CDR2 from the germline V gene are MGHRA and YSYEKL. The CDR3 DNA is TGCGCCAGCAGCCAAAAGTCTAGCGGGAGTACCACCGGGGAGCTGTTTTTT. This codes for CASSQKSSGSTTGELFF.

With regard to this clone: At one end the junction does not follow the germline gene, possibly because of a read error. V and J are TRBV10-3 and TRBJ2-1; 7 positions match TRBD2. CDR1 ENHRY and CDR2 SYGVKD come from the germline V gene. This CDR3 is built from 13 residues. The CDR3 DNA is TGTGCCGCCACCCAGCGGGAATACAACGAGCAGTTCTTC. Translation gives CAATQREYNEQFF.

The chain is built from TRBV14 and TRBJ2-7; 8 bases map to TRBD1. The CDR3 is 17 residues long. Germline CDR1 is SGHDN and CDR2 is FVKESK. Trimming took 6 bases from V and 3 from J; bases not matched to a gene: 16. The CDR3, as DNA: TGTGCCAGCAGAACAGGGGGACAACGGGCAGGGGGCTACGAGCAGTACTTC. Encoded protein: CASRTGGQRAGGYEQYF.

The chain has TRBV13 and TRBJ1-1; TRBD1 matches at 7 bases. J was trimmed by 4 bases and V by 1 base; bases with no gene match: 9. The CDR3 covers 16 residues. Germline CDR1 PRHDT, CDR2 FYEKMQ (reference sequence). CDR3 sequence: CASSLAGPTGSTEAFF. DNA for the CDR3: TGTGCCAGCAGCTTAGCGGGGCCGACAGGGAGCACTGAAGCTTTCTTT.

In its sample, this clone was seen once. The chain recombines TRBV6-1 with TRBJ1-2, with 10 bases aligning to TRBD1. Germline V gene data show CDR1 as MNHNS and CDR2 as SASEGT. Trimming removed 6 bases from V and 4 bases from J; junction bases left unmatched: 5. The CDR3 is 14 residues long. This chain's CDR3 is CASSRTGGGYGYTF. Here the CDR3 DNA reads TGTGCCAGCAGCCGGACAGGGGGAGGCTATGGCTACACCTTC.

V and J are TRBV7-9 and TRBJ2-4, with 13 bases that match TRBD2. Germline loops: CDR1 SEHNR, CDR2 FQNEAQ (reference sequence). The CDR3 length is 19 residues. Trimming took 5 bases from V and 3 from J; bases not matched to a gene: 13. CDR3 coding DNA: TGTGCCAGCAGCCCCGGGACTAGCGGGAACCTCGGGGGCAAAAACATTCAGTACTTC. This translates into CASSPGTSGNLGGKNIQYF. The full variable domain, its missing parts supplied by reference TRBV7-9 and TRBJ2-4, is DTGVSQNPRHKITKRGQNVTFRCDPISEHNRLYWYRQTLGQGPEFLTYFQNEAQLEKSRLLSDRFSAERPKGSFSTLEIQRTEQGDSAMYLCASSPGTSGNLGGKNIQYFGAGTRLSVL.

This clone was picked up one time. This chain links TRBV5-6 with TRBJ2-2; TRBD1 aligns across 9 bases. The V gene end was trimmed by 0 bases and the J gene end by 6 bases; junction bases not matched to a gene: 9. There are 17 residues in the CDR3. Germline V lookup: CDR1 SGHDT, CDR2 YYEEEE. The CDR3 DNA reads as TGTGCCAGCAGCTTGGACAGGGGGCGCGGGATGGCCGGGGAGCTGTTTTTT. Protein: CASSLDRGRGMAGELFF. The full variable domain, with the rest looked up from reference TRBV5-6 and TRBJ2-2, is DAGVTQSPTHLIKTRGQQVTLRCSPKSGHDTVSWYQQALGQGPQFIFQYYEEEERQRGNFPDRFSGHQFPNYSSELNVNALLLGDSALYLCASSLDRGRGMAGELFFGEGSRLTVL.

The J gene is TRBJ2-5, the V gene TRBV6-1; TRBD2 matches at 13 bases. This CDR3 has 14 residues. Trimming at V came to 8 bases and at J to 4 bases, leaving 4 bases not matched to a gene. CDR1 MNHNS and CDR2 SASEGT come from the germline V gene. CDR3 in amino acids: CASDRLAGGETQYF. The CDR3 bases are TGTGCCAGCGACAGACTAGCGGGAGGAGAGACCCAGTACTTC.

The chain has TRBV19 and TRBJ1-4; 10 bases line up with TRBD1. There are 14 residues in the CDR3. Germline V gene sequence: CDR1 LNHDA, CDR2 SQIVND (reference sequence). The ends lost 8 bases at V and 8 bases at J; junction bases unmatched: 8. The CDR3 bases are TGTGCCAGTGCTGACAGGGGGCACGGGGAAAAACTGTTTTTT. Its translation is CASADRGHGEKLFF.

The V gene is TRBV2, the J gene TRBJ2-4, with D possibly being TRBD2 (6 bases). In germline, CDR1 is SNHLY, CDR2 FYNNEI. The V end lost 5 bases, the J end lost 5 bases, and 19 bases lay between the germline ends. The length of the CDR3 is 16 residues. CDR3: CASSTVRGGNENIQYF. CDR3 bases: TGTGCCAGCAGTACCGTAAGGGGCGGGAACGAAAACATTCAGTACTTC.

This clone was recorded once. V is TRBV30 and J is TRBJ2-5; maybe TRBD1 (6 bases). The germline V and J ends were trimmed by 5 bases and 4 bases, with 11 bases remaining between them. Germline CDR1 and CDR2: GTSNPN and SVGIG (reference sequence). CDR3 size: 12 residues. The CDR3, as DNA: TGTGCCTGGGGGATACAGGGAGAGACCCAGTACTTC. It translates to CAWGIQGETQYF.

The chain links TRBV5-1 to TRBJ1-2, with no clear D. V was clipped by 0 bases and J by 6 bases, with 12 bases between them. The CDR3 runs to 14 residues. The V gene's germline CDR1 is SGHRS and CDR2 YFSETQ. This CDR3 is CASSLGVRSDGYTF. CDR3 DNA: TGCGCCAGCAGCTTGGGGGTGAGGTCTGATGGCTACACCTTC.

The V and J genes are TRBV19 and TRBJ1-1; TRBD1 agrees at 9 bases. With 6 bases clipped from V and 4 bases from J, the junction kept 9 bases outside the gene matches. The CDR3 totals 15 residues. CDR1 and CDR2 (germline): LNHDA, SQIVND (reference sequence). CDR3 residues: CASSNTGGGSTEAFF. As DNA, the CDR3 is TGTGCCAGTAGCAATACAGGGGGCGGTTCCACTGAAGCTTTCTTT.

The rearrangement uses TRBV11-3 and TRBJ2-7, with 9 bases identical to TRBD2. The CDR3 is made up of 15 amino acids. Germline V gene sequence: CDR1 SGHNT, CDR2 YENEEA. V shed 3 bases and J 7 bases; nucleotides not matched to a gene: 10. The DNA for the CDR3 is TGTGCCAGCAGCTTCAATCTAGCGGGGACTAGGGAGCAGTACTTC. It codes for CASSFNLAGTREQYF. Complete variable domain (other parts from reference TRBV11-3 and TRBJ2-7): EAGVVQSPRYKIIEKKQPVAFWCNPISGHNTLYWYLQNLGQGPELLIRYENEEAVDDSQLPKDRFSAERLKGVDSTLKIQPAELGDSAVYLCASSFNLAGTREQYFGPGTRLTVT.

This chain connects TRBV4-1 to TRBJ2-7, with D unclear. V gave up 6 bases and J gave up 1 base, with 10 bases separating them. Germline lookup yields CDR1 MGHRA and CDR2 YSYEKL. The CDR3 consists of 13 residues. CDR3 nucleotides: TGCGCCAGCAGTCGGGCGCCTTCCTACGAGCAGTACTTC. As protein: CASSRAPSYEQYF.

The V gene is TRBV6-4, the J gene TRBJ1-2, with a weak D call TRBD1 (6 bases). This CDR3 has 16 residues. Trimming stripped 6 bases from V and 7 bases from J, with 24 bases between. Germline V CDR1 and CDR2: MRHNA, SNTAGT. The CDR3 DNA is TGTGCCAGCAGCCAAGCGCCGGACAGCTCCATTAGTGGCTACACCTTC. It translates to CASSQAPDSSISGYTF.

The chain links TRBV7-3 to TRBJ2-5; TRBD2 aligns across 7 bases. Looked up from germline, CDR1 is SGHTA and CDR2 is FQGTGA. The CDR3 has 13 amino acids. V was clipped by 2 bases and J by 4 bases; unmatched bases: 1. The DNA of the CDR3 is TGTGCCAGCAGCTTATTAGCGGGAGAGACCCAGTACTTC. Translating it yields CASSLLAGETQYF.

This clone was seen a single time. The rearrangement joins TRBV15 to TRBJ2-7; 15 bases match TRBD2. With 0 bases clipped from V and 4 bases from J, the junction kept 7 bases outside the gene matches. This CDR3 has 18 residues. Germline loops: CDR1 LNHNV, CDR2 YYDKDF (reference sequence). The CDR3 DNA reads as TGTGCCACCAGCAGAGAGGGACTAGCGGGAGGATATGTTTACGAGCAGTACTTC. Protein: CATSREGLAGGYVYEQYF.

The CDR3 sequence: CASSPAVAGGPSGAGELFF. CDR3 coding DNA: TGTGCCAGCAGCCCCGCAGTGGCGGGAGGGCCTTCGGGCGCCGGGGAGCTGTTTTTT. V is TRBV5-4 and J is TRBJ2-2; 9 positions agree with TRBD2. From germline, CDR1 is SGHNT and CDR2 YYREEE (reference sequence). The CDR3 totals 19 residues. V gave up 4 bases and J gave up 6 bases; unmatched junction bases: 19. Supplemented by reference TRBV5-4 and TRBJ2-2, the full variable domain reads ETGVTQSPTHLIKTRGQQVTLRCSSQSGHNTVSWYQQALGQGPQFIFQYYREEENGRGNFPPRFSGLQFPNYSSELNVNALELDDSALYLCASSPAVAGGPSGAGELFFGEGSRLTVL.

V and J are TRBV11-3 and TRBJ2-3; a weak D match, TRBD2 (5 bases). This CDR3 is 20 amino acids long. V gave up 5 bases and J gave up 0 bases, with 27 bases separating them. Germline CDR1 reads SGHNT; CDR2 reads YENEEA. CDR3 sequence: CASSINYLARLQHSTDTQYF. Written as DNA, the CDR3 is TGTGCCAGCAGCATAAACTATCTAGCACGCCTACAACATAGCACAGATACGCAGTATTTT.

This rearrangement joins TRBV6-5 to TRBJ2-7, with a tentative D call TRBD2 (5 bases). The V end was cut by 0 bases, the J end by 3 bases, with 15 bases between. The CDR3 has 16 residues. The germline V gene has CDR1 MNHEY and CDR2 SVGAGI. The CDR3 reads CASSYSQRPTLYEQYF. In nucleotides, the CDR3 is TGTGCCAGCAGTTACTCTCAGCGGCCGACGCTCTACGAGCAGTACTTC.

CDR3 in DNA: TGTGCCAGCAGCGCGGGGACAGGGTGGAACGAGCAGTACTTC. Translation: CASSAGTGWNEQYF. This chain joins TRBV7-8 and TRBJ2-7, with TRBD1 matching 9 bases. CDR1 is SGHVS, CDR2 FQNEAQ, per germline. The CDR3 runs to 14 residues. Trimming at V came to 5 bases and at J to 5 bases, leaving 7 bases not matched to a gene.

The chain joins TRBV6-5 to TRBJ2-7; tentatively, D is TRBD1 (5 bases). CDR3 length: 16 residues. Germline lookup yields CDR1 MNHEY and CDR2 SVGAGI. Trimming cost V 4 bases and J 9 bases, with 25 bases left between them. The CDR3 DNA is TGTGCCAGCAGTTTCCAGACAGCTATATCCCCCTTAGGGCAGTACTTC. It yields the protein CASSFQTAISPLGQYF.

The rearrangement links TRBV19 to TRBJ2-7; D gene unclear. Germline CDR1 reads LNHDA; CDR2 reads SQIVND (reference sequence). V was shortened by 7 bases and J by 2 bases, with 15 bases between the two germline ends. This CDR3 contains 14 residues. For the CDR3, the DNA is TGTGCCAGTAAAAGCGAATTACCTCCCTACGAGCAGTACTTC. Protein: CASKSELPPYEQYF. The full variable domain, with the rest looked up from reference TRBV19 and TRBJ2-7, is DGGITQSPKYLFRKEGQNVTLSCEQNLNHDAMYWYRQDPGQGLRLIYYSQIVNDFQKGDIAEGYSVSREKKESFPLTVTSAQKNPTAFYLCASKSELPPYEQYFGPGTRLTVT.

The rearrangement uses TRBV7-9 and TRBJ2-5; D may be TRBD2 (5 bases). The closer fit of TRBJ2-7 to the DNA end suggests the J call may be wrong. Germline values: CDR1 SEHNR, CDR2 FQNEAQ (reference sequence). CDR3 size: 12 residues. Here the CDR3 DNA reads TGTGCCAGCAGCCCGGAGGACTACGAGCAGTACTTC. Amino acids: CASSPEDYEQYF.

This chain connects TRBV18 to TRBJ1-5; weak D call: TRBD1 (5 bases). Deletions cut 5 bases from V and 5 bases from J, with 7 bases between. The CDR3 has 12 residues. CDR1 is KGHSH, CDR2 LQKENI, per germline. In DNA, the CDR3 is TGTGCCAGCTCAGAAGGGGATCAGCCCCAGCATTTT. Its protein is CASSEGDQPQHF.